Below are 12 T cell receptor beta chains sequenced from a single sample in a study of T cells in Graves' hyperthyroidism and ophthalmopathy. Using RNA transcripts as the source, TCR beta CDR3 regions were amplified. HTBI primers were used for first-round RT-PCR of the TCR CDR3. In TCRdb, the multiplex PCR reads were re-called with MiXCR into one record per CDR3 protein. The sample shows approximately 430,000 distinct CDR3 sequences, 15% to 18% of them seen only once. Sequencing used blood. The receptors originated from a woman younger than 35 with Graves' hyperthyroidism.

This clonotype was detected a few times. The chain links TRBV3-1 to TRBJ2-1, with a tentative D call TRBD2 (5 bases). From germline, CDR1 is LGHDT and CDR2 YNNKEL (reference sequence). The CDR3 sequence is 15 residues long. Between the trimmed V and J ends, which lost 4 bases and 0 bases, there was a span of 10 bases. CDR3 in amino acids: CASSPLGVSYNEQFF. In DNA form, the CDR3 reads TGTGCCAGCAGCCCACTAGGCGTCTCCTACAATGAGCAGTTCTTC.

This chain joins TRBV7-3 and TRBJ1-1, with TRBD1 matching 7 bases. V was pared by 5 bases and J by 2 bases, with 8 bases of the junction left unmatched. This CDR3 has 15 amino acids. Per germline, CDR1 SGHTA and CDR2 FQGTGA. The DNA of the CDR3 is TGTGCCAGCAGCGAGACAGGGTATATTAACACTGAAGCTTTCTTT. It is translated as CASSETGYINTEAFF.

In this sample, this clonotype turned up many times. This sequence joins TRBV7-9 and TRBJ1-2; no reliable D call. This CDR3 is built from 13 residues. V was cut by 3 bases and J by 6 bases, with 11 bases left in between. Germline V gene lookup returns CDR1 SEHNR and CDR2 FQNEAQ (reference sequence). DNA for the CDR3: TGTGCCAGCAGCTTTTTCTTGGGAGATGGCTACACCTTC. Encoded protein: CASSFFLGDGYTF.

The J gene is TRBJ2-7, the V gene TRBV5-4, with 8 bases that match TRBD2. CDR3 length equals 16 residues. Germline V CDR1 and CDR2: SGHNT, YYREEE (reference sequence). The junction had 5 bases not matched to a gene; V was cut back by 0 bases and J by 0 bases. This CDR3 reads CASSLAGGRSSYEQYF. The CDR3 DNA follows: TGTGCCAGCAGCTTGGCCGGCGGGAGGAGCTCCTACGAGCAGTACTTC.

This clonotype has at least ten counts. In DNA, the CDR3 is TGTGCCAGCAATTTTAACAGGGGCGGGGAGACCCAGTACTTC. Protein: CASNFNRGGETQYF. The chain joins TRBV12-3 or TRBV12-4 to TRBJ2-5; TRBD1 aligns across 7 bases. There are 14 residues in the CDR3. The trim removed 7 bases at V and 5 bases at J, leaving 10 bases unmatched.

This clonotype was recorded at least ten times. The chain links TRBV5-5 to TRBJ2-3, with TRBD2 matching over 10 bases. The V and J ends lost 4 bases and 9 bases, in that order; junction bases with no gene match: 14. The germline V gene encodes CDR1 SGHKS and CDR2 YYEKEE (reference sequence). The CDR3 has 16 residues. The CDR3 reads CASSHVFGTSDKTQYF. CDR3 nucleotides: TGTGCCAGCAGCCACGTATTCGGGACTAGCGACAAGACGCAGTATTTT.

This clonotype was counted ten times or more. This chain connects TRBV5-6 to TRBJ2-3; 9 bases are shared with TRBD1. Germline-derived CDR1 and CDR2 are SGHDT and YYEEEE. The trim removed 4 bases at V and 1 base at J, leaving 4 bases unmatched. CDR3 length: 15 amino acids. Here the CDR3 reads CASSIRTGGTDTQYF. CDR3 nucleotides: TGTGCCAGCAGCATCCGGACAGGGGGCACAGATACGCAGTATTTT.

This clonotype was observed at least ten times. The rearrangement uses TRBV12-3 or TRBV12-4 and TRBJ1-4; D not certain. The V gene lost 1 base and the J gene lost 8 bases, with 5 bases spanning the gap. CDR3 length equals 12 residues. CDR3 protein: CASSLVAEKLFF. As DNA, the CDR3 is TGTGCCAGCAGTTTAGTGGCCGAAAAACTGTTTTTT.

This clonotype was observed many times. The chain is built from TRBV3-1 and TRBJ2-2; TRBD2 is a possible D gene (6 bases). With 1 base removed from V and 3 bases from J, the gap between germline ends came to 12 bases. Per germline, CDR1 LGHDT and CDR2 YNNKEL (reference sequence). This CDR3 is built from 16 residues. CDR3 residues: CASSQAGGVYTGELFF. The DNA for the CDR3 is TGTGCCAGCAGCCAAGCGGGCGGGGTGTACACCGGGGAGCTGTTTTTT.

The rearrangement joins TRBV14 to TRBJ2-1; perhaps TRBD1 as D (6 bases). V lost 1 base, J lost 8 bases, and 12 bases lay in between. CDR3 size: 14 residues. Per germline, CDR1 SGHDN and CDR2 FVKESK. The CDR3 loop is CASSQVGRGHEQFF. The CDR3 coding sequence is TGTGCCAGCAGCCAAGTTGGCAGGGGCCATGAGCAGTTCTTC.

This clonotype has ten or more counts. The V gene is TRBV5-1, the J gene TRBJ2-1; 8 bases align to TRBD2. J was trimmed by 8 bases and V by 3 bases; bases with no gene match: 16. Germline loops: CDR1 SGHRS, CDR2 YFSETQ. The CDR3 spans 17 residues. The CDR3 sequence: CASSSETGTSSMDEQFF. DNA of the CDR3: TGCGCCAGCAGCTCGGAAACCGGGACTAGTTCGATGGATGAGCAGTTCTTC.

This clonotype was counted many times. The chain recombines TRBV2 with TRBJ2-7, with 11 positions matching TRBD2. Trimming cost V 8 bases and J 3 bases; bases outside gene matches: 9. CDR3 length: 15 amino acids. Per germline, CDR1 SNHLY and CDR2 FYNNEI. The CDR3 here is CASVPTSGRGYEQYF. The CDR3 DNA reads TGTGCCAGCGTTCCTACTAGCGGGAGAGGCTACGAGCAGTACTTC.